This T cell receptor beta chain was sequenced in a study of neurological immune-mediated disorders (dated by TCRdb to 2018 to 2020). General notes on the study: Among the approximately 35 multiple sclerosis patients, relapsing-remitting MS accounted for about 31 and secondary progressive MS accounted for 3. Peripheral blood TCR-beta repertoires from HTLV-I-associated myelopathy (HAM/TSP) patients, multiple sclerosis patients and healthy controls were compared by UMI-based sequencing. Alongside PBMC samples, the set of about 97 TCR-beta libraries contained longitudinal samples, technical triplicates, and paired CD4+ and CD8+ T-cell subsets that had been sorted. The cohort comprised roughly 65 subjects: roughly 15 HAM/TSP patients, around 34 multiple sclerosis patients and about 20 healthy controls. The paper as a whole reports these results and caveats: Repertoires from 18 of 34 MS patients were grouped by phylogenetic analysis into a cluster of related CDR3 sequences, suggesting a possible repertoire-level signature. TCR clonal expansion was highest in HAM/TSP patients and lowest in MS patients, with MS patients falling below even healthy controls. Across subjects, expanded clones never shared an identical CDR3 amino acid sequence, which suggests that the TCR-beta repertoires in every group were private. No association of the MS cluster with clinical or MRI features was observed, and the need for larger cohorts was stated by the authors.

From the cysteine through the phenylalanine, the CDR3 covers 16 amino acids. The sequence is cut down to CDR3 DNA, 48 bases in frame from base 1. CDR1 SGHRS and CDR2 YFSETQ were looked up in the germline V gene. At the junction V is shortened by 4 bases and J by 0 bases, with 14 bases in between. Unsorted PBMC libraries were generated from 2 million PBMCs stored in RNAlater at -80 °C until RNA extraction. The multiple sclerosis patients were enrolled in a US clinical protocol that evaluated disease progression with magnetic resonance imaging. Peripheral blood was subjected to Ficoll-Hypaque density gradient centrifugation to isolate PBMCs, which were then cryopreserved in liquid nitrogen. cDNA was synthesized by template-switch 5'RACE using a primer carrying a 10-nucleotide random unique molecular identifier by which each TCR transcript was tagged. Over 160 million TCR-beta sequences, covering 15-18 subjects, were produced in each sequencing run. Total RNA was extracted with the RNeasy kit. The KAPA Real-time Library Amplification kit was used to amplify TCR-beta VDJ regions with primers targeting the TCR constant region and the 5'RACE anchor. Sample indexes and Illumina adaptors were added in a first PCR, after which library yield was increased in a second PCR. The roughly 650 bp TCR product was size-selected on a 2% E-gel SizeSelection system after Ampure bead purification. Library quality was checked on a Bioanalyzer, concentration was measured with Qubit, and libraries were quantified with the Kapa Library Quantification kit before pooling. Libraries were sequenced paired-end 2 x 150 bp on an Illumina HiSeq 2500. To increase sequence diversity, about 23-30% phiX was spiked into each library pool. From the authors' description of their analysis: Quality-filtered reads were processed with the UMI-based MiGEC pipeline, and over 90% of raw TCR sequences were removed by the MiGEC pipeline during error correction. IMGT germline references were used for alignment of VDJ genes, and clonotypes were defined by a unique CDR3 amino acid sequence together with V-J genes. Clonal expansion, Shannon diversity, and CDR3 relatedness (CalcPairwiseDistances, ClusterSamples) were evaluated with VDJtools, and phylogenetic trees were built with CLCbio workbench. A clone was classed as expanded if it had 8 or more unique UMIs, a cutoff based on coefficient-of-variation modelling across technical triplicates. The public reads were reanalyzed by TCRdb: fastp trimming at Q25, MiXCR alignment, in-frame beta chains only. One record per CDR3 amino acid sequence lists the most common genes and DNA. The authors' filters were not applied to this entry. For this sample there are approximately 90,000 distinct CDR3 sequences; 3.5% to 4% appear just once. Of the sample, under 6.5% is held by the ten largest clones.

This clonotype was counted many times. Its antigen is not yet known. The record has no base qualities; no much larger clone is one base away. Sequenced sample: PBMCs. This sequence uses TRBV5-1 and TRBJ2-1; tentative D gene TRBD2, with 5 bases matching. The TCR originated in a woman aged 18-29 years with multiple sclerosis. CDR3 loop: CASSIGLASSYNEQFF. In nucleotides, the sequence is TGCGCCAGCAGCATAGGACTGGCGAGCTCCTACAATGAGCAGTTCTTC. The CDR3, completed at both ends by the reference TRBV5-1 and TRBJ2-1 genes, gives the full variable domain KAGVTQTPRYLIKTRGQQVTLSCSPISGHRSVSWYQQTPGQGLQFLFEYFSETQRNKGNFPGRFSGRQFSNSRSEMNVSTLELGDSALYLCASSIGLASSYNEQFFGPGTRLTVL.